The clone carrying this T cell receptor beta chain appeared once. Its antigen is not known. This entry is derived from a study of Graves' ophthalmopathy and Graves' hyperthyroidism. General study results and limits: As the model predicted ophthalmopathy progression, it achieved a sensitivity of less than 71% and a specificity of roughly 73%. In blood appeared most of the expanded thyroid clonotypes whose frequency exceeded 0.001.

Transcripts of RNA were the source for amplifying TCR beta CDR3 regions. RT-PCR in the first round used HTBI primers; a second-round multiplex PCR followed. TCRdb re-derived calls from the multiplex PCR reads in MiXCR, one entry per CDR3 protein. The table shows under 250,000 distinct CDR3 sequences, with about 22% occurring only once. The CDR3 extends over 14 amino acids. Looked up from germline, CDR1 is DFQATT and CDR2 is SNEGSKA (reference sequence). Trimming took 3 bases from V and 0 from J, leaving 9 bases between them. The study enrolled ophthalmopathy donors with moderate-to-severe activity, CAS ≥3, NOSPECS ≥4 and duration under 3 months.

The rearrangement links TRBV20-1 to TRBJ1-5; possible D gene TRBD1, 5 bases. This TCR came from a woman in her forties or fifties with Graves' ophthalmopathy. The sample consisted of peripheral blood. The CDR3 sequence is CSARDKYSNQPQHF. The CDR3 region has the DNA TGCAGTGCTAGGGACAAATATAGCAATCAGCCCCAGCATTTT.